The 27 T cell receptor beta chains listed next were all sequenced from one sample in a study of CD8 T cell repertoires and HIV-1 epitope variants. Antigens of these TCRs are unknown. Data came from immunoSEQ multiplex PCR; TCRdb stores just in-frame clones and leaves some out. The sample holds approximately 6,700 clones, 50% to 70% seen once. The sequenced sample consisted of cultured CD8+ T cells derived from PBMCs. These receptors came from a male donor with HIV.

The table lists this clone with a count of one. The chain recombines TRBV28 with TRBJ2-7; TRBD1 might be the D (6 bases). V was clipped by 6 bases and J by 3 bases, with 21 bases between them. Per germline, CDR1 MDHEN and CDR2 SYDVKM. The CDR3 is 16 amino acids. The CDR3 DNA is TGTGCCAGCAGAGATGACAGGAACCTTCAGCTCTACGAGCAGTACTTC. Residues: CASRDDRNLQLYEQYF.

The chain uses TRBV5-5 and TRBJ1-2, with no clear D. Trimming removed 0 bases from V and 5 bases from J, with 14 bases in between. Germline V gene data show CDR1 as SGHKS and CDR2 as YYEKEE (reference sequence). This CDR3 has 15 residues. CDR3 sequence: CASSLDSGNGYGYTF. For the CDR3, the DNA is TGTGCCAGCAGCTTGGATTCGGGGAATGGGTATGGCTACACCTTC.

The J gene is TRBJ1-1, the V gene TRBV6-5; TRBD1 matches at 8 bases. Per germline, CDR1 MNHEY and CDR2 SVGAGI. The CDR3 spans 15 residues. V shed 2 bases and J 4 bases; nucleotides not matched to a gene: 6. The CDR3 loop is CASSYETGVLTEAFF. CDR3 bases: TGTGCCAGCAGTTACGAGACAGGGGTCCTCACTGAAGCTTTCTTT.

By sample share, this clone is medium-sized (0.01 to 0.1%). V gene TRBV6-1 combines with J gene TRBJ2-2, with 9 bases fitting TRBD2. J lost 1 base, V lost 10 bases, and 4 bases had no gene match. CDR3 length equals 14 residues. From germline, CDR1 is MNHNS and CDR2 SASEGT. The CDR3 DNA follows: TGTGCCACCTCTAGCGGGGTGAACACCGGGGAGCTGTTTTTT. Residues: CATSSGVNTGELFF.

This clone was seen a handful of times. V and J are TRBV10-3 and TRBJ1-1; D is unclear. The V and J ends lost 2 bases and 3 bases respectively, with 16 bases between them. The CDR3 loop spans 16 amino acids. Germline lookup yields CDR1 ENHRY and CDR2 SYGVKD. CDR3 amino acids: CAISERAGTGDTEAFF. CDR3 sequence (DNA): TGTGCCATCAGTGAGAGGGCGGGTACCGGGGACACTGAAGCTTTCTTT.

This chain joins TRBV7-8 and TRBJ2-5, with 7 positions matching TRBD2. CDR3 size: 18 residues. From germline, CDR1 is SGHVS and CDR2 FQNEAQ. After removal of 5 bases from V and 4 bases from J, the junction contained 19 bases not matched to a gene. The chain's CDR3 is CASSTRTSDGYRGETQYF. In nucleotides, the CDR3 is TGTGCCAGCAGCACCCGGACTAGTGACGGCTATCGCGGAGAGACCCAGTACTTC.

CDR3 residues: CALSGGPASTDTQYF. The CDR3, as DNA: TGTGCTTTGAGTGGGGGGCCTGCCAGCACAGATACGCAGTATTTT. V gene TRBV28 combines with J gene TRBJ2-3; possibly TRBD1 or TRBD2 for D (6 bases each). There are 15 residues in the CDR3. Germline V gives CDR1 MDHEN, CDR2 SYDVKM.

The rearrangement uses TRBV7-6 and TRBJ1-2; 8 positions match TRBD1. The CDR3 is 15 amino acids. V gave up 5 bases and J gave up 3 bases; unmatched junction bases: 8. Germline-derived CDR1 and CDR2 are SGHVS and FNYEAQ. Here the CDR3 reads CASSVGTGADYGYTF. The CDR3 nucleotides are TGTGCCAGCAGCGTAGGGACAGGTGCTGACTATGGCTACACCTTC.

The J gene is TRBJ2-7, the V gene TRBV30; 7 bases are shared with TRBD1. V shed 7 bases and J 5 bases; nucleotides not matched to a gene: 8. Germline V gene lookup returns CDR1 GTSNPN and CDR2 SVGIG (reference sequence). CDR3 length: 12 residues. Here the CDR3 reads CAFVTGIHEQYF. The CDR3 DNA reads TGTGCCTTCGTGACAGGGATCCACGAGCAGTACTTC.

This rearrangement joins TRBV5-8 to TRBJ1-2; 9 positions match TRBD1. Per germline, CDR1 SGHTS and CDR2 YDEGEE. This CDR3 is built from 15 residues. Trimming took 4 bases from V and 5 from J; bases not matched to a gene: 9. The CDR3 DNA follows: TGTGCCAGCAGCCTGGGACAGGGAATTCCTTATGGCTACACCTTC. Encoded protein: CASSLGQGIPYGYTF.

A few counts support this clone. The chain has TRBV9 and TRBJ1-1; the D is unclear. V was shortened by 4 bases and J by 7 bases, with 14 bases between the two germline ends. The CDR3 contains 13 residues. CDR1 and CDR2 from the germline V gene are SGDLS and YYNGEE. The CDR3 nucleotides are TGTGCCAGCAGCTCGACCCAGGCAGGTGAAGCTTTCTTT. This codes for CASSSTQAGEAFF. Based on the CDR3 plus reference TRBV9 and TRBJ1-1, the full variable domain is DSGVTQTPKHLITATGQRVTLRCSPRSGDLSVYWYQQSLDQGLQFLIQYYNGEERAKGNILERFSAQQFPDLHSELNLSSLELGDSALYFCASSSTQAGEAFFGQGTRLTVV.

The rearrangement joins TRBV5-1 to TRBJ2-3; 7 bases line up with TRBD2. The CDR3 has 16 residues. Per the germline V gene, CDR1 is SGHRS and CDR2 is YFSETQ. The ends lost 4 bases at V and 4 bases at J; junction bases unmatched: 12. The CDR3 DNA follows: TGCGCCAGCAGCCCACCGGGGGAAAGCGGGGCAGATACGCAGTATTTT. It specifies CASSPPGESGADTQYF.

CDR3 nucleotides: TGTGCCAGCAGATCCAACCTAGGCGGGGAGCTGTTTTTT. Its translation is CASRSNLGGELFF. The chain links TRBV27 to TRBJ2-2; D not resolved. Germline CDR1 MNHEY, CDR2 SMNVEV (reference sequence). The V end lost 6 bases, the J end lost 7 bases, and 12 bases lay between the germline ends. The CDR3 contains 13 residues.

The chain uses TRBV7-8 and TRBJ2-7, with 7 positions matching TRBD2. V lost 0 bases and J lost 4; bases outside the gene matches: 9. The CDR3 spans 16 residues. The germline gives CDR1 SGHVS, CDR2 FQNEAQ. The CDR3 nucleotides are TGTGCCAGCAGCTTAGCGGGAGGGCCGCGGGCTTACGAGCAGTACTTC. It codes for CASSLAGGPRAYEQYF.

The V call is TRBV11-3, the J call TRBJ2-1; tentatively, D is TRBD2 (5 bases). V lost 1 base and J 7 bases, leaving 17 bases between the germline ends. CDR3 size: 16 residues. Germline CDR1 is SGHNT and CDR2 is YENEEA. Here the CDR3 reads CASSLGTLGGGNEQFF. CDR3 DNA sequence: TGTGCCAGCAGCTTAGGTACGCTGGGCGGCGGGAATGAGCAGTTCTTC.

The chain employs TRBV9 and TRBJ2-5; 7 bases match TRBD1. V shed 0 bases and J 4 bases; nucleotides not matched to a gene: 6. CDR1 and CDR2 from the germline V gene are SGDLS and YYNGEE. The CDR3 is 15 amino acids. In DNA, the CDR3 is TGTGCCAGCAGCGTAGGAGGGGGCACGGGAGAGACCCAGTACTTC. Protein product: CASSVGGGTGETQYF.

The V gene is TRBV6-4, the J gene TRBJ1-3, with D possibly matching TRBD1 (5 bases). This CDR3 is 12 amino acids long. Trimming removed 10 bases from V and 8 bases from J, with 15 bases in between. Germline V gene data show CDR1 as MRHNA and CDR2 as SNTAGT. The CDR3: CATAGGRDTIYF. CDR3 coding DNA: TGTGCCACCGCGGGGGGGAGGGACACCATATATTTT.

The chain recombines TRBV2 with TRBJ2-3; TRBD2 might be the D (7 bases). V gave up 3 bases and J gave up 6 bases, with 10 bases separating them. This CDR3 region has 13 residues. Germline V lookup: CDR1 SNHLY, CDR2 FYNNEI. The DNA for the CDR3 is TGTGCCAGCAGTGACGGGGGGCACGATACGCAGTATTTT. Protein: CASSDGGHDTQYF.

The V call is TRBV7-6, the J call TRBJ2-1, with D perhaps matching TRBD2 (5 bases). Germline V CDR1 and CDR2: SGHVS, FNYEAQ. This CDR3 is built from 14 residues. Trimming pared 5 bases from V and 2 bases from J, leaving 10 bases between. Here the CDR3 DNA reads TGTGCCAGCAGCCCTGAGGGCCCCTACAATGAGCAGTTCTTC. The encoded protein is CASSPEGPYNEQFF. Based on the CDR3 plus reference TRBV7-6 and TRBJ2-1, the full variable domain is GAGVSQSPRYKVTKRGQDVALRCDPISGHVSLYWYRQALGQGPEFLTYFNYEAQQDKSGLPNDRFSAERPEGSISTLTIQRTEQRDSAMYRCASSPEGPYNEQFFGPGTRLTVL.

This clone has more than one count but fewer than ten. This chain connects TRBV5-6 to TRBJ2-2; D call uncertain. Looked up from germline, CDR1 is SGHDT and CDR2 is YYEEEE. V was pared by 0 bases and J by 3 bases, with 6 bases between. The CDR3 loop spans 14 amino acids. The chain's CDR3 is CASSLAYDTGELFF. CDR3 in DNA: TGTGCCAGCAGCTTGGCCTACGACACCGGGGAGCTGTTTTTT.

J is TRBJ1-1 and V is TRBV28; 8 bases line up with TRBD1. J gave up 6 bases and V 2 bases, and 5 bases lay outside the gene matches. Germline CDR1 is MDHEN and CDR2 is SYDVKM. This CDR3 spans 14 amino acids. The CDR3 here is CASSLEDRAAEAFF. For the CDR3, the DNA is TGTGCCAGCAGTTTAGAGGACAGGGCCGCTGAAGCTTTCTTT.

The rearrangement links TRBV30 to TRBJ2-5; D perhaps matches TRBD2 (6 bases). The CDR3 consists of 13 residues. CDR1 is GTSNPN and CDR2 is SVGIG in the germline V gene (reference sequence). Trimming shortened V by 4 bases and J by 5 bases, and 14 bases separated the two germline ends. CDR3 sequence reads: CAWIGGMTETQYF. Here the CDR3 DNA reads TGTGCCTGGATCGGGGGTATGACGGAGACCCAGTACTTC.

V gene TRBV4-1 combines with J gene TRBJ2-1; 7 bases agree with TRBD2. The germline CDR1 and CDR2 sequences are MGHRA and YSYEKL. Losses at the gene ends were 8 bases for V and 10 bases for J; bases not matched to a gene: 5. The CDR3 has 11 residues. The CDR3 DNA reads as TGCGCCAGCGGAGGCGGGAGCGAGCAGTTCTTC. It encodes CASGGGSEQFF.

Only a few counts were recorded for this clone. The chain uses TRBV19 and TRBJ1-4; D call uncertain. Trimming took off 2 bases at V and 7 bases at J, with 14 bases between the two ends. CDR1 and CDR2 from the germline V gene are LNHDA and SQIVND (reference sequence). The CDR3 has 15 amino acids. The CDR3 is CASSISPAGVEKLFF. The CDR3 DNA reads TGTGCCAGTAGTATATCGCCAGCTGGGGTTGAAAAACTGTTTTTT.

This clone was seen a handful of times. This chain joins TRBV14 and TRBJ2-7; 11 positions agree with TRBD2. V dropped 1 base and J dropped 7; count of bases not matched to a gene: 6. Germline lookup yields CDR1 SGHDN and CDR2 FVKESK. The length of the CDR3 is 15 residues. The CDR3 nucleotides are TGTGCCAGCAGCCAAGGACTAGCGGGACCTTGGGAGCAGTACTTC. Translated: CASSQGLAGPWEQYF.

The rearrangement uses TRBV28 and TRBJ1-3; a possible D gene is TRBD2 (5 bases). The DNA end favors TRBJ2-2, so the J call may be wrong. Germline loops: CDR1 MDHEN, CDR2 SYDVKM. CDR3 length equals 15 residues. The CDR3 bases are TGTGCCAGCAGTCCCCAGGACTTGACGGGCGGGGAGCTGTTTTTT. It translates to CASSPQDLTGGELFF.

This clone was seen a single time. The V gene is TRBV13, the J gene TRBJ2-5; D is unresolved. Germline CDR1 and CDR2: PRHDT and FYEKMQ (reference sequence). This CDR3 has 14 residues. The germline V and J ends were trimmed by 0 bases and 1 base, with 6 bases remaining between them. Written as DNA, the CDR3 is TGTGCCAGCAGCTTAGGCCAGCTCCAAGAGACCCAGTACTTC. Amino acid sequence: CASSLGQLQETQYF.